This T cell receptor beta chain was sequenced in a study of human T cells and chemical hapten exposure. Findings and caveats of the study: Those TCRs sitting above 1 in 1000 frequency stayed the same with DPC sensitization.

This clonotype was seen more than once but under ten times. Its specificity is not known. TCRdb itself ran the RACE reads through MiXCR, one entry per CDR3 protein. The sample has roughly 100,000 distinct CDR3 sequences; 10% to 15% are singletons. The sample's time point: pre-sensitization, week 0. Treatment: therapeutic diphenylcyclopropenone sensitization with weekly scalp DPC. The study extracted total RNA from unfractionated whole blood. Here the sequenced sample was whole blood, taken in connection with sensitization to the hapten diphenylcyclopropenone (DPC). The source of this sequence is a woman aged 45-65 years with alopecia areata. Some clones in this sample may be carry-over from other donors' samples.

The DNA for the CDR3 is TGTGCCAGCAGCCAAGATTTTGCCGACAATGAGCAGTTCTTC. This translates into CASSQDFADNEQFF. V gene TRBV3-1 combines with J gene TRBJ2-1; D not resolved. The CDR3 runs to 14 residues. Germline CDR1 reads LGHDT; CDR2 reads YNNKEL (reference sequence). Trimming cost V 0 bases and J 5 bases, with 8 bases left between them.